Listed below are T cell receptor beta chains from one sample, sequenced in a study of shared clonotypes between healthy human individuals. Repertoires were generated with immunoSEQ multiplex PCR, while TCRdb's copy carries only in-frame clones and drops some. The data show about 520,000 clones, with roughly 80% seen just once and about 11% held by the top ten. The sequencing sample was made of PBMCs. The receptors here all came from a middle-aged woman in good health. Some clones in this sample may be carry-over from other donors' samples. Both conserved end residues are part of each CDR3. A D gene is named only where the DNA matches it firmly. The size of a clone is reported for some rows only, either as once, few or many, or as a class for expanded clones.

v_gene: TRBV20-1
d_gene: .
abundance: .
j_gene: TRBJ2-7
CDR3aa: CSATRSYEQYF
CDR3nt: TGCAGTGCCACTCGCTCCTACGAGCAGTACTTC

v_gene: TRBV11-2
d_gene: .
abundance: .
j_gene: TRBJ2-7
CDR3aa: CASSYGVVSSYEQYF
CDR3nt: TGTGCCAGCAGCTACGGGGTGGTTAGCTCCTACGAGCAGTACTTC

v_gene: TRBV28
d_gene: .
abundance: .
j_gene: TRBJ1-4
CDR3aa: CATLTGQINEKLFF
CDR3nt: TGTGCCACCCTGACTGGACAGATTAATGAAAAACTGTTTTTT

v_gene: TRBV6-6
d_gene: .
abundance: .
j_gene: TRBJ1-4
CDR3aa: CASSYRGDEKLFF
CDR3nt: TGTGCCAGCAGTTACAGGGGAGATGAAAAACTGTTTTTT

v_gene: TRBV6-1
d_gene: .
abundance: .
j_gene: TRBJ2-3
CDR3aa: CASSPGASSTDTQYF
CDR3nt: TGTGCCAGCAGCCCCGGGGCTTCTAGCACAGATACGCAGTATTTT

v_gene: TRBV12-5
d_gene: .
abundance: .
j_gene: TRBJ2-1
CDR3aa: CASGLTSTNTEQFF
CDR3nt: TGTGCTAGTGGTTTGACTAGCACAAACACTGAGCAGTTCTTC

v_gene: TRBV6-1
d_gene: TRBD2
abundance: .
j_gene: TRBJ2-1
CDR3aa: CASSETAGLAGGPEFF
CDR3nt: TGTGCCAGCAGTGAAACCGCTGGACTAGCGGGAGGGCCGGAGTTCTTC

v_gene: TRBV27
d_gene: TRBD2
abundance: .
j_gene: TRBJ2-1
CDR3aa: CASSTRSGRVNNEQFF
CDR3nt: TGTGCCAGCAGTACTCGTAGCGGGAGAGTAAACAATGAGCAGTTCTTC

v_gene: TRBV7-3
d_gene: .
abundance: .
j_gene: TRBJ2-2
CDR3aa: CASSFAGAGGELFF
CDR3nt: TGTGCCAGCAGCTTCGCCGGGGCTGGCGGGGAGCTGTTTTTT

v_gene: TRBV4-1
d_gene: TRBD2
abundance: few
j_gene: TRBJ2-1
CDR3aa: CASSPLVAGLYNEQFF
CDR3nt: TGCGCCAGCAGCCCACTGGTAGCGGGTTTATACAATGAGCAGTTCTTC

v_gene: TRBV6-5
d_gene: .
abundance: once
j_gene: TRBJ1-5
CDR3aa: CASGLNQPQHF
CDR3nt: TGTGCCAGCGGTCTTAATCAGCCCCAGCATTTT

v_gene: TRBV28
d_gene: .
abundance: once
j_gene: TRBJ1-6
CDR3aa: CASSRRQVVNSPLHF
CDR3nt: TGTGCCAGCAGTCGAAGACAGGTCGTTAATTCACCCCTCCACTTT

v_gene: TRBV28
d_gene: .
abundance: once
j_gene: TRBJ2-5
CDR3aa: CASWGENPYQETQYF
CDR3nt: TGTGCCAGCTGGGGGGAGAACCCCTACCAAGAGACCCAGTACTTC

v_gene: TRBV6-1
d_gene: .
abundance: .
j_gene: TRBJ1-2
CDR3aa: CASSWERGIYGYTF
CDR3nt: TGTGCCAGCAGTTGGGAGAGAGGAATCTATGGCTACACCTTC

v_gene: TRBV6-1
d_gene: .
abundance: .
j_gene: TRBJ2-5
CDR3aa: CASSNTGTQETQYF
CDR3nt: TGTGCCAGCAGTAACACAGGGACCCAAGAGACCCAGTACTTC

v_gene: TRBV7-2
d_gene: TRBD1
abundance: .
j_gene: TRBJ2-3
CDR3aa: CASSITGDPDTQYF
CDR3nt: TGTGCCAGCAGCATAACAGGGGACCCAGATACGCAGTATTTT

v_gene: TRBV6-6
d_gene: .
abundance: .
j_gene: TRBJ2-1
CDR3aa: CASRPTGGGYNEQFF
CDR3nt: TGTGCCAGCAGGCCCACCGGGGGCGGTTACAATGAGCAGTTCTTC

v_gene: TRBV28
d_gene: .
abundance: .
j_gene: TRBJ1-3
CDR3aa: CASSQGTMEITIYF
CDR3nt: TGTGCCAGCAGTCAAGGGACGATGGAAATCACCATATATTTT

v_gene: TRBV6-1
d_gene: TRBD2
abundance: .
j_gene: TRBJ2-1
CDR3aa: CASSEVLSGAVGQFF
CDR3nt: TGTGCCAGCAGTGAGGTCCTCAGCGGGGCGGTTGGGCAGTTCTTC

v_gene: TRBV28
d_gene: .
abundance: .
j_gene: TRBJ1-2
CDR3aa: CASSSPPLRYGYTF
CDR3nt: TGTGCCAGCAGTTCACCCCCCCTTCGATATGGCTACACCTTC

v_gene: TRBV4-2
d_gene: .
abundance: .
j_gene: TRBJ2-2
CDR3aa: CASSQFGTSNTGELFF
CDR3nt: TGTGCCAGCAGCCAATTCGGGACATCGAACACCGGGGAGCTGTTTTTT

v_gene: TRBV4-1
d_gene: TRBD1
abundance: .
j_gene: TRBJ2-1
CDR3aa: CASSKRSQGAYNEQFF
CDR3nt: TGCGCCAGCAGCAAAAGGTCACAGGGGGCCTACAATGAGCAGTTCTTC

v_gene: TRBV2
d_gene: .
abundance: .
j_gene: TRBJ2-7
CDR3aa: CASSERYSSYEQYF
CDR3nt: TGTGCCAGCAGTGAACGGTACAGCTCCTACGAGCAGTACTTC

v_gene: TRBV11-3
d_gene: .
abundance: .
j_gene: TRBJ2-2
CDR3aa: CASSPAVTRGTGELFF
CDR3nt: TGTGCCAGCAGCCCCGCCGTAACGCGAGGCACCGGGGAGCTGTTTTTT

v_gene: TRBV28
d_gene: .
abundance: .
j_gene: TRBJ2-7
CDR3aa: CASSGTPGEQYF
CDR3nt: TGTGCCAGCAGCGGGACTCCGGGGGAGCAGTACTTC

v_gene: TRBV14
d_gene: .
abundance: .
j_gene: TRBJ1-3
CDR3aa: CASSQDGGNTIYF
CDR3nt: TGTGCCAGCAGCCAGGATGGAGGAAACACCATATATTTT

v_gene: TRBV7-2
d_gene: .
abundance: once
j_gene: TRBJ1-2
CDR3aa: CASSLVVLPNGYTF
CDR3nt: TGTGCCAGCAGCTTAGTGGTCTTACCAAATGGCTACACCTTC